The rows below give T cell receptor beta chains drawn from one sample of a study of a mutant IDH1 vaccine in newly diagnosed glioma. The data were produced by immunoSEQ multiplex PCR, yet TCRdb's version contains in-frame clones alone and is incomplete. The sample lists tens of thousands of clones; over 75% were seen once. This sample comprised PBMCs, obtained from a glioma patient treated with radiotherapy, temozolomide or both. The receptors originated from a man aged 35 to 55 with glioma. Some clones in this sample may be carry-over from other donors' samples. The CDR3 runs from the conserved cysteine through the conserved F or W.

j_call | v_call | cdr3_aa
TRBJ2-1 | TRBV18 | CASSPASGGRSSYNEQFF
TRBJ1-6 | TRBV7-9 | CASSLGQNSPLHF
TRBJ1-1 | TRBV2 | CASRRDWNTEAFF
TRBJ1-2 | TRBV5-6 | CASSSGNYGYTF
TRBJ2-1 | TRBV4-2 | CASSQEGDSDEQFF
TRBJ1-2 | TRBV4-1 | CASSQGTGVGGYTF
TRBJ1-5 | TRBV10-3 | CAISDGGGMDQPQHF
TRBJ1-3 | TRBV5-8 | CASSRQGDLPSGNTIYF
TRBJ2-2 | TRBV6-5 | CASSYLAGGRGELFF
TRBJ2-4 | TRBV5-4 | CASSGDNKNIQYF
TRBJ2-7 | TRBV18 | CASSLSGGFYEQYF
TRBJ2-7 | TRBV5-6 | CASSSGRSYEQYF
TRBJ1-1 | TRBV6-5 | CASSLQGNTEAFF
TRBJ1-5 | TRBV11-2 | CASSLLGGYQPQHF
TRBJ1-3 | TRBV6-5 | CATRTASSGNTIYF
TRBJ2-7 | TRBV15 | CATSSQLGSYEQYF
TRBJ1-4 | TRBV29-1 | CSGVGRGEKLFF
TRBJ1-3 | TRBV7-9 | CASSLVSISGNTIYF
TRBJ1-6 | TRBV7-2 | CASSLGGTTNSPLHF
TRBJ2-3 | TRBV2 | CASSEGYSGVTDTQYF
TRBJ2-7 | TRBV2 | CASNTRQGYEQYF
TRBJ2-3 | TRBV5-4 | CASSLDFAPTDTQYF
TRBJ1-5 | TRBV6-1 | CASSPYPDQPQHF
TRBJ2-3 | TRBV11-2 | CASRGGTVSTDTQYF